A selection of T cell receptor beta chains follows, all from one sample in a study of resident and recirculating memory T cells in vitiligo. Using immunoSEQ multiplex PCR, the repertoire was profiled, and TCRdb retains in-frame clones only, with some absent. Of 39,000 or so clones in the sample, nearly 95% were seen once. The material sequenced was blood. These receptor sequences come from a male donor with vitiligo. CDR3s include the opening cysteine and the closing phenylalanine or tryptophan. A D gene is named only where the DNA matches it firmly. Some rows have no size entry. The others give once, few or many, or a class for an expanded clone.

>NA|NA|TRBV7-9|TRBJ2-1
TGTGCCAGCAGCTTAGTAGGACAGTACAATGTGGGGCAGTTCTTC
CASSLVGQYNVGQFF
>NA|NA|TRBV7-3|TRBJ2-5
TGTGCCAGCAGCTTAATTGGGCAGGGAGGCGGAGAGACCCAGTACTTC
CASSLIGQGGGETQYF
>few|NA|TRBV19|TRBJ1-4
TGTGCCAGTAGTGCGGGGGTGAGGCTGTTTTTT
CASSAGVRLFF
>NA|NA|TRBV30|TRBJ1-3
TGTGCCTGGAGTAAGAACGGGGGAAACACCATATATTTT
CAWSKNGGNTIYF
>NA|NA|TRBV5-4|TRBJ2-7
TGTGCCAGCAGCTTGGCTCTAGGTAAACGCGAGCAGTACTTC
CASSLALGKREQYF
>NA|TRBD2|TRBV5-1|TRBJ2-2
TGCGCCAGCAGCGACGGACTAGCGGGGATGGCCGGGGAGCTGTTTTTT
CASSDGLAGMAGELFF
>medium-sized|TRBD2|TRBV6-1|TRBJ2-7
TGTGCCAGCAGTGAAGAGGGGGCTAGCGGGGGATACGAGCAGTACTTC
CASSEEGASGGYEQYF
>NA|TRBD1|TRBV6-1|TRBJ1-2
TGTGCCACGGGCGGACAGGGACTTGGCTACACCTTC
CATGGQGLGYTF
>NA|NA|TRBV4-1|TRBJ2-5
TGCGCCAGCAGCCAAGGGTTAGGGGCTCGGTTAGTGACCCAGTACTTC
CASSQGLGARLVTQYF
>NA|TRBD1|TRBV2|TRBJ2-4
TGTGCCAGCAGAGGGACAGGGGGTCACATTCAGTACTTC
CASRGTGGHIQYF
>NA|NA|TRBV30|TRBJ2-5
TGTGCCTGGAGTGTACTTTGGGAGACCCAGTACTTC
CAWSVLWETQYF